This T cell receptor beta chain comes out of a study of T-cell memory formation after mild COVID-19. Overall study findings and caveats: A balance of CD4 and CD8 characterized clones contracting day 15 to 85, whereas later expanders leaned CD4+. Prior to infection, memory already included some responding clones, suggesting cross-reactive memory joined.

This CDR3 is built from 17 residues. V was pared by 0 bases and J by 1 base, with 6 bases of the junction left unmatched. Germline V lookup: CDR1 MNHEY, CDR2 SVGEGT. In TCRdb, the 5' RACE reads were re-called with MiXCR into one record per CDR3 protein. The profile covers about 57,000 distinct CDR3 sequences, with more than 9% appearing a single time and about 25% taken by the ten largest. This clonotype was counted a few times. Its antigen is still unknown. Sequenced sample: PBMCs or a T cell subset sorted from them (not recorded which). This receptor was taken from a man aged 18-30 years who had mild COVID-19 (a few samples of this study predate the infection). Cell type and time point are not known. This sequence joins TRBV6-2 or TRBV6-3 and TRBJ2-1; 7 bases map to TRBD1. CDR3 nucleotides: TGTGCCAGCAGTTACTCGACGGCCAGGGGGTCCTACAATGAGCAGTTCTTC. Amino acid sequence: CASSYSTARGSYNEQFF.